The 18 T cell receptor beta chains presented below share a single source sample, sequenced in a study of blood T cells in healthy people across ages. It was with a sample-barcoded 5' primer and a J-beta primer mix that a second PCR of roughly 6 to 11 cycles was run. MiXCR, applied by TCRdb to the 5' RACE reads, yields one record per CDR3 protein. The sample has hundreds of thousands of distinct CDR3 sequences, roughly 50% seen once. Sequenced: blood. The receptors stem from a man aged 40-49 years in good health.

DNA for the CDR3: TGTGCCAGCAGCTCGGTCGGACTAGCGGATTACTACGAGCAGTACTTC. This gives the protein CASSSVGLADYYEQYF. The chain links TRBV11-2 to TRBJ2-7; 10 bases are shared with TRBD2. Looked up from germline, CDR1 is SGHAT and CDR2 is FQNNGV. The CDR3 totals 16 residues. V gave up 4 bases and J gave up 3 bases; unmatched junction bases: 9.

The chain links TRBV9 to TRBJ2-5; the D gene is possibly TRBD1 (5 bases). The CDR3 spans 14 residues. Trimming left V 0 bases short and J 4 bases short, with 10 bases between. Germline V gene sequence: CDR1 SGDLS, CDR2 YYNGEE. The DNA of the CDR3 is TGTGCCAGCAGCGTAGGGGGCCGGGCAGAGACCCAGTACTTC. Translation gives CASSVGGRAETQYF.

This clonotype has only a few counts. V gene TRBV6-5 combines with J gene TRBJ2-7, with D perhaps matching TRBD1 or TRBD2 (5 bases each). CDR1 and CDR2 from the germline V gene are MNHEY and SVGAGI. The CDR3 is made up of 19 amino acids. V was shortened by 4 bases and J by 6 bases, with 31 bases between the two germline ends. The CDR3, as DNA: TGTGCCAGCAGTTTCTCCGGGACCTTAAGCTCGAAAGTCTGGACCGAGCAGTACTTC. This gives the protein CASSFSGTLSSKVWTEQYF.

The chain joins TRBV7-2 to TRBJ2-3; no clear D. From germline, CDR1 is SGHTA and CDR2 FQGNSA. The V and J ends lost 5 bases and 5 bases respectively, with 11 bases between them. The CDR3 length is 13 residues. DNA of the CDR3: TGTGCCAGCAGCGCTTACGTCCTAGATACGCAGTATTTT. Its protein is CASSAYVLDTQYF. The variable domain in full, completed from reference TRBV7-2 and TRBJ2-3, reads GAGVSQSPSNKVTEKGKDVELRCDPISGHTALYWYRQSLGQGLEFLIYFQGNSAPDKSGLPSDRFSAERTGGSVSTLTIQRTQQEDSAVYLCASSAYVLDTQYFGPGTRLTVL.

This chain links TRBV11-2 with TRBJ2-5; 9 bases are shared with TRBD1. Germline V gene lookup returns CDR1 SGHAT and CDR2 FQNNGV. V lost 4 bases and J lost 4; bases outside the gene matches: 7. CDR3 size: 15 residues. The chain's CDR3 is CASSWATGGGETQYF. DNA for the CDR3: TGTGCCAGCAGCTGGGCGACAGGGGGGGGAGAGACCCAGTACTTC. The full variable domain, its missing parts supplied by reference TRBV11-2 and TRBJ2-5, is EAGVAQSPRYKIIEKRQSVAFWCNPISGHATLYWYQQILGQGPKLLIQFQNNGVVDDSQLPKDRFSAERLKGVDSTLKIQPAKLEDSAVYLCASSWATGGGETQYFGPGTRLLVL.

The chain recombines TRBV4-3 with TRBJ2-3; 7 positions match TRBD1. The CDR3 has 16 residues. Germline-derived CDR1 and CDR2 are LGHNA and YSLEER. The V gene end was trimmed by 1 base and the J gene end by 5 bases; junction bases not matched to a gene: 9. CDR3 sequence reads: CASSQGPGTVGDTQYF. The CDR3, as DNA: TGCGCCAGCAGCCAAGGTCCCGGGACAGTCGGAGATACGCAGTATTTT.

This clonotype has only one observation. The V call is TRBV5-4, the J call TRBJ2-4; 7 positions match TRBD2. The CDR3 sequence is 16 residues long. Germline V gene sequence: CDR1 SGHNT, CDR2 YYREEE (reference sequence). For the CDR3, the DNA is TGTGTATATGCGGCTAGCGGAAAGGGAGCCAAAAACATTCAGTACTTC. This translates into CVYAASGKGAKNIQYF.

CDR3 coding DNA: TGTGCCAGCAGCCAAGATGGGCGGGGAGAGACCCAGTACTTC. The encoded protein is CASSQDGRGETQYF. This chain links TRBV4-2 with TRBJ2-5; maybe TRBD2 (6 bases). Per germline, CDR1 LGHNA and CDR2 YNFKEQ. CDR3 size: 14 residues. Between the trimmed V and J ends, which lost 0 bases and 4 bases, there was a span of 9 bases.

V and J are TRBV7-2 and TRBJ2-7; tentatively, D is TRBD1 or TRBD2 (5 bases each). The end of the DNA aligns better with TRBJ2-5, so the J call may be wrong. CDR3 length: 14 amino acids. The V gene's germline CDR1 is SGHTA and CDR2 FQGNSA. The CDR3: CTSRQSAWGETQYF. The CDR3 region has the DNA TGTACCAGCAGACAAAGCGCCTGGGGGGAGACCCAGTACTTC.

The V gene is TRBV24-1, the J gene TRBJ2-7, with D possibly matching TRBD1 (6 bases). The CDR3 has 15 amino acids. Germline CDR1 is KGHDR and CDR2 is SFDVKD. Trimming left V 4 bases short and J 2 bases short, with 14 bases between. CDR3 DNA sequence: TGTGCCACCAGTGAAAACTCGGGACAAGCCTACGAGCAGTACTTC. Encoded protein: CATSENSGQAYEQYF.

The chain uses TRBV9 and TRBJ1-1, with unresolved D. V was pared by 2 bases and J by 4 bases, with 9 bases between. The V gene's germline CDR1 is SGDLS and CDR2 YYNGEE. The CDR3 has 13 residues. Here the CDR3 reads CASSVGIPTEAFF. The CDR3 coding sequence is TGTGCCAGCAGCGTCGGGATACCCACTGAAGCTTTCTTT.

The genes are TRBV29-1 and TRBJ1-4, with a possible D match to TRBD1 (6 bases). The CDR3 contains 15 residues. Germline loops: CDR1 SQVTM, CDR2 ANQGSEA. Trimming removed 7 bases at V and 3 bases at J, with 18 bases between. The CDR3 protein is CSATIQGWSNEKLFF. CDR3 DNA sequence: TGCAGCGCGACTATACAGGGTTGGTCTAATGAAAAACTGTTTTTT.

As to this clonotype: Compared with germline, one end of the junction differs, possibly owing to a read error. J is TRBJ2-7 and V is TRBV13, with D possibly being TRBD1 (5 bases). Germline CDR1 reads PRHDT; CDR2 reads FYEKMQ (reference sequence). CDR3 length: 16 amino acids. CDR3 in amino acids: CASSYDSRPGSSEQYF. Written as DNA, the CDR3 is TGTGCCAGCAGCTACGACTCTCGTCCAGGGTCCTCCGAGCAGTACTTC.

This chain joins TRBV7-9 and TRBJ2-7; 9 bases match TRBD2. The CDR3 is made up of 16 amino acids. Germline V gives CDR1 SEHNR, CDR2 FQNEAQ (reference sequence). The V and J ends lost 7 bases and 3 bases, in that order; junction bases with no gene match: 13. The CDR3 DNA reads TGTGCCAGCACCACGACGTCGCTAGCGGGGTGCTACGAGCAGTACTTC. This translates into CASTTTSLAGCYEQYF.

This clonotype was detected once. This rearrangement joins TRBV4-2 to TRBJ2-1, with 11 positions matching TRBD2. The germline CDR1 and CDR2 sequences are LGHNA and YNFKEQ. J gave up 1 base and V 1 base, and 6 bases lay outside the gene matches. The CDR3 has 18 amino acids. Here the CDR3 reads CASSQVVAGGLSYNEQFF. The CDR3 DNA reads as TGTGCCAGCAGCCAAGTGGTAGCGGGGGGGCTTTCCTACAATGAGCAGTTCTTC.

The rearrangement joins TRBV30 to TRBJ2-3; D remains ambiguous. From germline, CDR1 is GTSNPN and CDR2 SVGIG (reference sequence). The CDR3 runs to 13 residues. With 5 bases removed from V and 2 bases from J, the gap between germline ends came to 11 bases. The CDR3 region is CAWAVGITDTQYF. DNA for the CDR3: TGTGCCTGGGCCGTGGGGATCACAGATACGCAGTATTTT. The full variable domain, its missing parts supplied by reference TRBV30 and TRBJ2-3, is SQTIHQWPATLVQPVGSPLSLECTVEGTSNPNLYWYRQAAGRGLQLLFYSVGIGQISSEVPQNLSASRPQDRQFILSSKKLLLSDSGFYLCAWAVGITDTQYFGPGTRLTVL.

This clonotype has only one observation. The CDR3 bases are TGTGCCAGCAGCCCCGCTACAGGGAGGGCGGACATTCAGTACTTC. Encoded protein: CASSPATGRADIQYF. The chain joins TRBV7-3 to TRBJ2-4; D is possibly TRBD2 (7 bases). Trimming took 5 bases from V and 8 from J, leaving 19 bases between them. Germline CDR1 SGHTA, CDR2 FQGTGA. The CDR3 is made up of 15 amino acids.

The chain links TRBV12-3 or TRBV12-4 to TRBJ2-3; 12 bases align to TRBD2. The length of the CDR3 is 17 residues. The junction had 14 bases not matched to a gene; V was cut back by 3 bases and J by 10 bases. CDR3 in DNA: TGTGCCAGCAGTTTTCTCACCCGACTAGCGGGAGTCGATGCGCAGTATTTT. Amino acid sequence: CASSFLTRLAGVDAQYF.